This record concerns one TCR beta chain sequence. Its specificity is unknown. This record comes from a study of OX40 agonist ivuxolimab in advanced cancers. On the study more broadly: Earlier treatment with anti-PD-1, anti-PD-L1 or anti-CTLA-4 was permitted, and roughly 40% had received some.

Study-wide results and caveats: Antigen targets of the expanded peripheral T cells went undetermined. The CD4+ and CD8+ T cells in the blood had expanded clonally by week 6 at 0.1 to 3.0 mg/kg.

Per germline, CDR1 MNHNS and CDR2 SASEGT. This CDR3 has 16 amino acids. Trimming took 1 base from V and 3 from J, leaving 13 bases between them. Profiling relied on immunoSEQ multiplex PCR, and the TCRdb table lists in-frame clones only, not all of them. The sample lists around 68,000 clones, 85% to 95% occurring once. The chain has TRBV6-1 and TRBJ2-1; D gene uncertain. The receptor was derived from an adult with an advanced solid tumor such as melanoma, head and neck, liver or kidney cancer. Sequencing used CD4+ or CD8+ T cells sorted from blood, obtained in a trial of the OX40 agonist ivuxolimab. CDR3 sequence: CASSEEGMGNYNEQFF. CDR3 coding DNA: TGTGCCAGCAGTGAAGAGGGAATGGGGAACTACAATGAGCAGTTCTTC.